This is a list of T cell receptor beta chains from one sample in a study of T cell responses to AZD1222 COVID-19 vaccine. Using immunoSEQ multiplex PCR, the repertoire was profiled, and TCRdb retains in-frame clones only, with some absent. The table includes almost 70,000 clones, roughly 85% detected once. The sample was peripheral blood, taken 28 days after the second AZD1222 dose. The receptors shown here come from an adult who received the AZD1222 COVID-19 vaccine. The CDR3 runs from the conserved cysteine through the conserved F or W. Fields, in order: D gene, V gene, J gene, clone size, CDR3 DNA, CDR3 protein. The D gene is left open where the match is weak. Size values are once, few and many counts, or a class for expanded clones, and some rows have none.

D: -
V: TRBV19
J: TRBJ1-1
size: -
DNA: TGTGCCAGTAGCCCTGACAGGAACTTGGGAGCTTTCTTT
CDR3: CASSPDRNLGAFF

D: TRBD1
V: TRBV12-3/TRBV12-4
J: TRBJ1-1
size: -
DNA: TGTGCCAGCAGGGGGACAGGGGAAGCTTTCTTT
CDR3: CASRGTGEAFF

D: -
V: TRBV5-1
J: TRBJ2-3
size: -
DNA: TGCGCCAGCAGCTTGGGCGGGGCCTCCGATACGCAGTATTTT
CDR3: CASSLGGASDTQYF

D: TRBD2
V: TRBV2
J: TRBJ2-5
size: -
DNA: TGTGCCAGCAGTGTGGAGGGCGGGGGGGCCGTTGGGACCCAGTACTTC
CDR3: CASSVEGGGAVGTQYF

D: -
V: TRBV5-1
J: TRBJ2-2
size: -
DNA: TGCGCCAGCAGCTTCGGGGGAAAGAACACCGGGGAGCTGTTTTTT
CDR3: CASSFGGKNTGELFF

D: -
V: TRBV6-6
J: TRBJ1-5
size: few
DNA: TGTGCCAGCAGTTACTCGTTGGGGGAGCATCAGCCCCAGCATTTT
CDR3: CASSYSLGEHQPQHF

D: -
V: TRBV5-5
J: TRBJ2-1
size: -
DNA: TGTGCCAGCAGCCCGTCGGGGGCGGCTAGCTCCTACAATGAGCAGTTCTTC
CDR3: CASSPSGAASSYNEQFF

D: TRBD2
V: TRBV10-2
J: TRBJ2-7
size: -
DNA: TGCGCCACCCTATCCGGGACTAGCGGGAGGACATCCTACGAGCAGTACTTC
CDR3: CATLSGTSGRTSYEQYF

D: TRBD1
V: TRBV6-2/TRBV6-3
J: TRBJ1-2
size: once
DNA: TGTGCCAGCAGTTACTTGGGGACAGGATTTGGCTACACCTTC
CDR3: CASSYLGTGFGYTF

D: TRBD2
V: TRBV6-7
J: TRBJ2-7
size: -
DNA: TGTGCCAGAGAGCGGGGCTTCTCCTACGAGCAGTACTTC
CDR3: CARERGFSYEQYF

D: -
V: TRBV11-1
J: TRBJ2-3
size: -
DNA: TGTGCCAGCAGCTTAGGGACAGGCACAGATACGCAGTATTTT
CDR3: CASSLGTGTDTQYF

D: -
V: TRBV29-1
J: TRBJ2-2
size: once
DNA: TGCAGCGTTCTCGGGCCAGCCGGGGAGCTGTTTTTT
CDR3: CSVLGPAGELFF

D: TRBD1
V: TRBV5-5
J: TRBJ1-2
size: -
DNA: TGTGCCAGCAGCATCTCCGGACAGGACGACTTCTATGGCTACACCTTC
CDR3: CASSISGQDDFYGYTF

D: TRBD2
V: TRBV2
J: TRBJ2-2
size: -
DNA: TGTGCCAGCAGGGCGGGACTAGCGGGGGGGAACACCGGGGAGCTGTTTTTT
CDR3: CASRAGLAGGNTGELFF

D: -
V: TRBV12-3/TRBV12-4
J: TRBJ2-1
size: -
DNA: TGTGCCAGCAGCCTAGCGGAGCAGTTCTTC
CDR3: CASSLAEQFF

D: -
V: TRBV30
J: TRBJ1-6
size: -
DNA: TGTGCCTGGAGTGTAGGGGGGGATTCACCCCTCCACTTT
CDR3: CAWSVGGDSPLHF

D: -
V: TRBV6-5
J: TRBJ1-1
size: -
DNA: TGTGCCAGCAGTTTCTCGGACGGCCAGAACACTGAAGCTTTCTTT
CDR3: CASSFSDGQNTEAFF

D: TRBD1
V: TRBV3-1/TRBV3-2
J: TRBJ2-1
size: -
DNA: TGTGCCTCCGGGGATGTTAGGCGGGGACAGGGATCCTACAATGAGCAGTTCTTC
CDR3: CASGDVRRGQGSYNEQFF

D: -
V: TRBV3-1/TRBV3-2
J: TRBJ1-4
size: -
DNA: TGTGCCAGCAGCCAATGGGGAGCAACTAATGAAAAACTGTTTTTT
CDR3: CASSQWGATNEKLFF

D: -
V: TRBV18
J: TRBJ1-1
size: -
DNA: TGTGCCAGCTCACCAGATCTTGAAGCTTTCTTT
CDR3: CASSPDLEAFF

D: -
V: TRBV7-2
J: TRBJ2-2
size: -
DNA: TGTGCCAGCATCTCCGGGACCTATTCCACCGGGGAGCTGTTTTTT
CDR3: CASISGTYSTGELFF

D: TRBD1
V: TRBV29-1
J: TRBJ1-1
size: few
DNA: TGCAGCGTTGAGCGGGACAGGAATTACGAAGCTTTCTTT
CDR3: CSVERDRNYEAFF